A single sample gave rise to the 32 T cell receptor beta chains below, sequenced in a study of T cells in Graves' hyperthyroidism and ophthalmopathy (dated by TCRdb to between 2019 and 2020). Library creation used multiplex PCR. Instrument on record: Illumina HiSeq 2000. Amplification of TCR beta CDR3 regions was carried out from RNA transcripts. The TCR CDR3 was subjected to a first round of RT-PCR using the HTBI primer set and the Qiagen OneStep RT-PCR kit. TCRdb ran its own pipeline on the public reads, namely fastp trimming at Q25 and MiXCR clone calling, and kept in-frame beta chains. Merged by CDR3 protein, the rows form single entries marked with the most common genes and DNA. Across this sample there are approximately 690,000 distinct CDR3 sequences, with around 21% seen only once. The ten largest account for over 30% of the sample. The sequenced material came from blood. The origin of the receptors is a man aged 25-45 years with Graves' ophthalmopathy.

The chain has TRBV10-3 and TRBJ1-1; tentatively, D is TRBD1 (5 bases). The length of the CDR3 is 13 residues. The V gene lost 5 bases and the J gene lost 3 bases, with 10 bases spanning the gap. Looked up from germline, CDR1 is ENHRY and CDR2 is SYGVKD. CDR3 bases: TGTGCCATCAGTCAGGGAAGGGACACTGAAGCTTTCTTT. Translation gives CAISQGRDTEAFF.

This chain joins TRBV5-1 and TRBJ1-4; possible D gene TRBD1, 6 bases. The CDR3 is 15 residues long. Trimming left V 2 bases short and J 4 bases short, with 12 bases between. Germline V gene sequence: CDR1 SGHRS, CDR2 YFSETQ. CDR3 nucleotides: TGCGCCAGCAGCTTTGCGGGGGGCGGTAATGAAAAACTGTTTTTT. Translation: CASSFAGGGNEKLFF.

This clonotype was seen a few times. The V call is TRBV24-1, the J call TRBJ1-1; the D gene is possibly TRBD1 (5 bases). Trimming cost V 3 bases and J 10 bases, with 20 bases left between them. Germline assignment: CDR1 KGHDR and CDR2 SFDVKD. The CDR3 runs to 15 residues. The CDR3 DNA reads as TGTGCCACCAGTGATGGGTCGGTTGGGGCCAGCTCAGCTTTCTTT. This encodes CATSDGSVGASSAFF.

The chain couples TRBV4-1 to TRBJ1-2, with D perhaps TRBD1 (5 bases). There are 15 residues in the CDR3. Trimming removed 0 bases at V and 4 bases at J, with 12 bases between. Germline lookup yields CDR1 MGHRA and CDR2 YSYEKL. The DNA for the CDR3 is TGCGCCAGCAGCCAAGAAGAGGGACTTGGCTATGGCTACACCTTC. It encodes CASSQEEGLGYGYTF.

With regard to this clonotype: The junction departs from the called germline gene at one end, perhaps through a read error. This chain uses TRBV5-1 with TRBJ2-7, with D perhaps matching TRBD2 (6 bases). The germline CDR1 and CDR2 sequences are SGHRS and YFSETQ. This CDR3 is built from 14 residues. The CDR3 reads CASSLGRDSYERYF. CDR3 nucleotides: TGCGCCAGCAGCTTGGGCAGGGACTCCTACGAGCGGTACTTC.

This clonotype has more than one count but fewer than ten. The rearrangement links TRBV11-2 to TRBJ2-7; 15 nucleotides agree with TRBD2. The V gene end was trimmed by 7 bases and the J gene end by 7 bases; junction bases not matched to a gene: 8. Looked up from germline, CDR1 is SGHAT and CDR2 is FQNNGV. The CDR3 length is 15 residues. CDR3 region: CASTGLAGGHGEQYF. The CDR3 coding sequence is TGTGCCAGCACGGGACTAGCGGGAGGCCATGGGGAGCAGTACTTC.

The chain recombines TRBV7-9 with TRBJ2-5; D not resolved. The CDR3 sequence is 13 residues long. Looked up from germline, CDR1 is SEHNR and CDR2 is FQNEAQ (reference sequence). V shed 2 bases and J shed 4 bases, with 8 bases lying between them. CDR3 amino acids: CASSLPAVETQYF. The CDR3 bases are TGTGCCAGCAGCTTACCAGCCGTAGAGACCCAGTACTTC.

The chain is built from TRBV5-5 and TRBJ2-1, with 8 bases identical to TRBD1. CDR1 is SGHKS, CDR2 YYEKEE, per germline (reference sequence). There are 16 residues in the CDR3. V gave up 0 bases and J gave up 8 bases; unmatched junction bases: 10. The CDR3 bases are TGTGCCAGCAGCTTGGCGGCAGGGGGCAGATTGGATGAGCAGTTCTTC. This translates into CASSLAAGGRLDEQFF.

The chain links TRBV6-1 to TRBJ2-2; 7 positions agree with TRBD2. Germline CDR1 and CDR2: MNHNS and SASEGT. The CDR3 has 14 amino acids. Unmatched junction bases numbered 6, after V lost 5 bases and J lost 6 bases. For the CDR3, the DNA is TGTGCCAGCAGTCCGGGCCGGGGGGCCGGGGAGCTGTTTTTT. Translating it yields CASSPGRGAGELFF.

This clonotype was picked up many times. CDR3 coding DNA: TGCGCCAGCAGCTTGGACCCAGGGGGAGTGGGACAGCCCCAGCATTTT. This encodes CASSLDPGGVGQPQHF. V gene TRBV5-1 combines with J gene TRBJ1-5; TRBD1 aligns across 7 bases. The CDR3 has 16 residues. CDR1 is SGHRS and CDR2 is YFSETQ in the germline V gene. Trimming took 0 bases from V and 7 from J; bases not matched to a gene: 10.

This clonotype was detected only a few times. This chain joins TRBV7-2 and TRBJ2-3, with 8 bases lining up with TRBD2. V shed 6 bases, J shed 8 bases, and the junction held 16 bases outside the gene matches. This CDR3 comprises 16 residues. Germline loops: CDR1 SGHTA, CDR2 FQGNSA. The CDR3 region has the DNA TGTGCCAGCAGTCCCTCCAGCGGGAGTTTTTCGGGTACGCAGTATTTT. Its protein product is CASSPSSGSFSGTQYF.

This clonotype was recorded many times. This chain uses TRBV11-2 with TRBJ2-3; no reliable D call. The CDR3 consists of 15 residues. Trimming removed 0 bases from V and 8 bases from J, with 15 bases in between. In germline, CDR1 is SGHAT, CDR2 FQNNGV. The CDR3 DNA sequence: TGTGCCAGCAGCTTAGACTCAGCTCCTCTTGGTACGCAGTATTTT. It codes for CASSLDSAPLGTQYF.

This clonotype was recorded many times. The gene calls are TRBV6-2 or TRBV6-3 and TRBJ2-7; D remains unclear. Germline CDR1 is MNHEY and CDR2 is SVGEGT. The CDR3 totals 13 residues. V lost 5 bases and J 2 bases, leaving 10 bases between the germline ends. The CDR3: CASSLTPTYEQYF. The DNA for the CDR3 is TGTGCCAGCAGTCTGACACCTACCTACGAGCAGTACTTC.

This clonotype was counted at least ten times. Written as DNA, the CDR3 is TGTGCCAGCAGCCGGACAATAGCGGGAGGTTGGGCTGAGCAGTTCTTC. Translating gives CASSRTIAGGWAEQFF. The chain uses TRBV28 and TRBJ2-1, with 10 bases fitting TRBD2. Germline values: CDR1 MDHEN, CDR2 SYDVKM. The CDR3 is made up of 16 amino acids. J lost 9 bases, V lost 6 bases, and 14 bases had no gene match. The full variable domain, completed using reference TRBV28 and TRBJ2-1, is DVKVTQSSRYLVKRTGEKVFLECVQDMDHENMFWYRQDPGLGLRLIYFSYDVKMKEKGDIPEGYSVSREKKERFSLILESASTNQTSMYLCASSRTIAGGWAEQFFGPGTRLTVL.

In regard to this clonotype: Since a much larger clone is just one base distant, this may be a read error. This chain uses TRBV5-1 with TRBJ1-1; D unresolved. There are 11 residues in the CDR3. CDR1 is SGHRS, CDR2 YFSETQ, per germline. Trimming removed 5 bases from V and 6 bases from J, with 8 bases in between. Here the CDR3 reads CASRSTSEAFF. The CDR3 DNA reads TGCGCCAGCAGATCAACCTCTGAAGCTTTCTTT.

This clonotype was observed a handful of times. This chain joins TRBV20-1 and TRBJ2-1, with 10 bases identical to TRBD1. The CDR3 is 16 residues long. The germline V gene has CDR1 DFQATT and CDR2 SNEGSKA (reference sequence). V lost 0 bases to trimming and J lost 3 bases; unmatched junction nucleotides: 5. The CDR3 DNA sequence: TGCAGTGCTAGAGACAGGACAGGGGGGAACTACAATGAGCAGTTCTTC. As protein: CSARDRTGGNYNEQFF.

This clonotype was counted between two and nine times. V gene TRBV20-1 combines with J gene TRBJ1-2; no clear D gene. Germline values: CDR1 DFQATT, CDR2 SNEGSKA (reference sequence). CDR3 length equals 14 residues. Trimming removed 5 bases from V and 3 bases from J, with 16 bases in between. The CDR3 DNA sequence: TGCAGTGCTTGGGCGGCAGTCACAGACTATGGCTACACCTTC. Amino acid sequence: CSAWAAVTDYGYTF.

The table lists this clonotype with many counts. The rearrangement joins TRBV29-1 to TRBJ1-1, with a weak D call TRBD1 (6 bases). V lost 4 bases to trimming and J lost 0 bases, with 9 bases between them. Per the germline V gene, CDR1 is SQVTM and CDR2 is ANQGSEA. This CDR3 spans 13 amino acids. This CDR3 is CSVVRGVNTEAFF. The DNA for the CDR3 is TGCAGCGTTGTTAGGGGGGTGAACACTGAAGCTTTCTTT.

V and J are TRBV6-9 and TRBJ1-2, with D perhaps TRBD1 (6 bases). The CDR3 extends over 14 amino acids. Germline CDR1 MNHGY, CDR2 SVAAGI. V lost 4 bases, J lost 4 bases, and 13 bases lay in between. The DNA of the CDR3 is TGTGCCAGCAGTTCTGGGGACACCCTCTATGGCTACACCTTC. Protein product: CASSSGDTLYGYTF.

V is TRBV27 and J is TRBJ2-3; tentatively, D is TRBD1 (5 bases). Germline V gene lookup returns CDR1 MNHEY and CDR2 SMNVEV (reference sequence). CDR3 length equals 14 residues. The V end was cut by 3 bases, the J end by 3 bases, with 10 bases between. In DNA form, the CDR3 reads TGTGCCAGCAGTTTGATTGGGGCAACAGATACGCAGTATTTT. Translating it yields CASSLIGATDTQYF.

The sample holds many counts of this clonotype. The chain couples TRBV18 to TRBJ1-5; no definite D call. V lost 1 base, J lost 0 bases, and 10 bases lay in between. The CDR3 covers 16 residues. Germline loops: CDR1 KGHSH, CDR2 LQKENI. CDR3 nucleotide sequence: TGTGCCAGCTCACCACATCCCCCCGATAGCAATCAGCCCCAGCATTTT. Protein product: CASSPHPPDSNQPQHF.

This clonotype was recorded at least ten times. This chain uses TRBV28 with TRBJ2-6; D remains ambiguous. Germline-derived CDR1 and CDR2 are MDHEN and SYDVKM. The CDR3 runs to 18 residues. The V end lost 3 bases, the J end lost 0 bases, and 15 bases lay between the germline ends. In DNA, the CDR3 is TGTGCCAGCAGTTTCTCATACGGCGCCGACTCTGGGGCCAACGTCCTGACTTTC. Residues: CASSFSYGADSGANVLTF.

On this clonotype itself: The CDR3 does not close with the conserved phenylalanine or tryptophan, likely indicating a read error. The gene calls are TRBV10-3 and TRBJ2-7, with 11 bases lining up with TRBD2. This CDR3 spans 14 amino acids. CDR1 and CDR2 (germline): ENHRY, SYGVKD. J lost 5 bases, V lost 6 bases, and 6 bases had no gene match. In nucleotides, the CDR3 is TGTGCCATCAGGCCGGGACTAGCGGCGGACGAGCAGTACCTC. Translation gives CAIRPGLAADEQYL.

This chain links TRBV2 with TRBJ2-5; 7 bases align to TRBD2. The CDR3 covers 14 residues. Germline V CDR1 and CDR2: SNHLY, FYNNEI. V was pared by 3 bases and J by 3 bases, with 4 bases of the junction left unmatched. The CDR3 DNA reads as TGTGCCAGCAGTGACGTGGGAGGGAAAGAGACCCAGTACTTC. Its protein product is CASSDVGGKETQYF.

This clonotype was seen more than once but under ten times. The chain joins TRBV27 to TRBJ1-6, with D possibly matching TRBD1 (6 bases). Trimming removed 0 bases at V and 9 bases at J, with 12 bases between. Germline V gene data show CDR1 as MNHEY and CDR2 as SMNVEV (reference sequence). This CDR3 contains 15 residues. The CDR3 sequence is CASSLSGTQSSPLHF. For the CDR3, the DNA is TGTGCCAGCAGTTTATCCGGGACACAAAGTTCACCCCTCCACTTT.

This clonotype was counted only a few times. The chain links TRBV7-9 to TRBJ1-1; a possible D gene is TRBD1 (6 bases). Germline assignment: CDR1 SEHNR and CDR2 FQNEAQ (reference sequence). Deletions cut 4 bases from V and 6 bases from J, with 18 bases between. The CDR3 runs to 15 residues. CDR3 sequence: CASSSPGGRLSEAFF. The CDR3, as DNA: TGTGCCAGCAGCTCCCCCGGGGGGCGCCTATCTGAAGCTTTCTTT.

In its sample, this clonotype was seen once. The chain links TRBV6-1 to TRBJ2-1; a weak D match, TRBD1 (5 bases). The CDR3 extends over 14 amino acids. Germline CDR1 reads MNHNS; CDR2 reads SASEGT. The germline V and J ends were trimmed by 4 bases and 2 bases, with 9 bases remaining between them. DNA of the CDR3: TGTGCCAGCAGTGTGTTAGGGGCCTACAATGAGCAGTTCTTC. This sequence encodes CASSVLGAYNEQFF.

This clonotype was seen many times. The chain has TRBV28 and TRBJ2-7, with 8 bases that match TRBD1. This CDR3 spans 15 amino acids. CDR1 is MDHEN and CDR2 is SYDVKM in the germline V gene. V lost 5 bases, J lost 5 bases, and 11 bases stayed unmatched. CDR3 nucleotide sequence: TGTGCCAGCAGTCCCTGGACAGGGCGCCGCGACGAGCAGTACTTC. Protein sequence: CASSPWTGRRDEQYF.

This clonotype was seen only a few times. V is TRBV27 and J is TRBJ2-3; D may match TRBD1 or TRBD2 (5 bases each). V was clipped by 3 bases and J by 2 bases, with 12 bases between them. The CDR3 is made up of 15 amino acids. The germline V gene encodes CDR1 MNHEY and CDR2 SMNVEV (reference sequence). The CDR3 sequence is CASSFSGPYTDTQYF. The CDR3 DNA reads TGTGCCAGCAGTTTTTCGGGGCCTTACACAGATACGCAGTATTTT.

V usage is TRBV7-9 and J usage is TRBJ1-5; tentatively, D is TRBD1 (5 bases). Germline V gene lookup returns CDR1 SEHNR and CDR2 FQNEAQ (reference sequence). The length of the CDR3 is 15 residues. Trimming took 6 bases from V and 3 from J, leaving 15 bases between them. The CDR3 bases are TGTGCCAGCAGTGGAGGTTTAGGGGTCAATCAGCCCCAGCATTTT. Encoded protein: CASSGGLGVNQPQHF.

This clonotype turned up a few times. This chain uses TRBV7-6 with TRBJ2-1; tentatively, D is TRBD2 (5 bases). CDR3 size: 15 residues. Germline-derived CDR1 and CDR2 are SGHVS and FNYEAQ. V was cut by 4 bases and J by 0 bases, with 10 bases left in between. The CDR3 nucleotides read TGTGCCAGCAGCTCGGAGGTTAGCTCCTACAATGAGCAGTTCTTC. Translated, it gives CASSSEVSSYNEQFF.

The genes are TRBV20-1 and TRBJ2-7; the match to TRBD2 covers 8 bases. Germline lookup yields CDR1 DFQATT and CDR2 SNEGSKA (reference sequence). Germline trimming cut 6 bases from V and 2 bases from J; bases unmatched to any gene: 3. The CDR3 has 12 amino acids. CDR3 residues: CSAIAGPYEQYF. CDR3 sequence (DNA): TGCAGTGCCATAGCGGGGCCCTACGAGCAGTACTTC.